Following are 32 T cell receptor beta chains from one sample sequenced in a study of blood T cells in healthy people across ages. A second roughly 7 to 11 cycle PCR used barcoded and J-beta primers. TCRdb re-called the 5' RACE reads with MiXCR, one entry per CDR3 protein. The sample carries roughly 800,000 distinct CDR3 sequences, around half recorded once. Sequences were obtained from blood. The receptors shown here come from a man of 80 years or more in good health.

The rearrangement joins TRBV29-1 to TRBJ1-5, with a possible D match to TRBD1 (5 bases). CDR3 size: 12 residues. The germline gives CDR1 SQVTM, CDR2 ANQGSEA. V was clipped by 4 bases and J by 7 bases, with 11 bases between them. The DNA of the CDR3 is TGCAGCGTTGCCAGGGTAGGACAGCCCCAGCATTTT. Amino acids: CSVARVGQPQHF.

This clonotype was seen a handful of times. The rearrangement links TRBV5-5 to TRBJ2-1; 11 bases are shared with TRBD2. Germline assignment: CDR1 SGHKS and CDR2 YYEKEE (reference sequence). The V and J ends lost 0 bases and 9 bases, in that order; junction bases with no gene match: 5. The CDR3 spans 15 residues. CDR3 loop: CASSLASGRSGEQFF. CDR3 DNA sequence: TGTGCCAGCAGCTTGGCTAGCGGGAGGTCGGGTGAGCAGTTCTTC.

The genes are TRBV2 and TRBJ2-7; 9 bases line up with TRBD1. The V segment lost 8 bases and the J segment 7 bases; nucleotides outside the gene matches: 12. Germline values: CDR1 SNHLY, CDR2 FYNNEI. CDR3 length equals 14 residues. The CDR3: CASGKGQGVHEQYF. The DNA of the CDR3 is TGTGCCAGCGGGAAGGGACAGGGCGTACATGAGCAGTACTTC.

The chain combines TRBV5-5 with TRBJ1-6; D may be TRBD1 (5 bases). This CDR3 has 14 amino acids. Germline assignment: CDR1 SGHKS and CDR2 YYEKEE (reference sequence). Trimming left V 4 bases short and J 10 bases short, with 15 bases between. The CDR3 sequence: CASSALGGSSPLHF. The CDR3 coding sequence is TGTGCCAGCAGCGCCCTGGGGGGTAGCTCACCCCTCCACTTT.

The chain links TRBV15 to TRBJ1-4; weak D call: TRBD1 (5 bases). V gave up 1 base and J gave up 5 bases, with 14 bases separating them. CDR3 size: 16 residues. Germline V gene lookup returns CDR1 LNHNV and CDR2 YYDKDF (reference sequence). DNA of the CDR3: TGTGCCACCAGCAGAGGGGACGGGCAGCTAAATGAAAAACTGTTTTTT. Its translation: CATSRGDGQLNEKLFF.

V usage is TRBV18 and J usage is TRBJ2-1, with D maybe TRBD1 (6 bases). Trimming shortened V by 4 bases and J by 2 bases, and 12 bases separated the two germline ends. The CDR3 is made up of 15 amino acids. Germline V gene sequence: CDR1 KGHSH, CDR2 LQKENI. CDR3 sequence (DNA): TGTGCCAGCTCACAGGACAGACCCACCTACAATGAGCAGTTCTTC. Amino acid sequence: CASSQDRPTYNEQFF.

This CDR3 is CASSVEGLGYNEQYF. The CDR3 nucleotides read TGTGCCAGCAGCGTAGAGGGACTAGGGTACAATGAGCAGTACTTC. This chain links TRBV9 with TRBJ2-1; the match to TRBD2 covers 8 bases. The J call could be wrong; TRBJ2-7 is a better fit for the DNA end. The CDR3 contains 15 residues. Germline CDR1 and CDR2: SGDLS and YYNGEE.

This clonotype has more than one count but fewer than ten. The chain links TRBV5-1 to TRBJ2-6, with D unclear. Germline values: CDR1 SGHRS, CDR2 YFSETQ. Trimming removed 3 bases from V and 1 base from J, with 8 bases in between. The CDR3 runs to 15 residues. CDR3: CASSSPTSGANVLTF. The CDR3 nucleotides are TGCGCCAGCAGCTCTCCAACATCTGGGGCCAACGTCCTGACTTTC. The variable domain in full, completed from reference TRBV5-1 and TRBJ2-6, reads KAGVTQTPRYLIKTRGQQVTLSCSPISGHRSVSWYQQTPGQGLQFLFEYFSETQRNKGNFPGRFSGRQFSNSRSEMNVSTLELGDSALYLCASSSPTSGANVLTFGAGSRLTVL.

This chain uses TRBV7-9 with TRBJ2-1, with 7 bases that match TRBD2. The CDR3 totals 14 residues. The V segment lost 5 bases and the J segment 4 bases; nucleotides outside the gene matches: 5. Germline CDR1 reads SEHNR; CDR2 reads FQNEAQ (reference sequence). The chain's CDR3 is CASSAGLPYNEQFF. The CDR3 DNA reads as TGTGCCAGCAGCGCGGGACTACCATACAATGAGCAGTTCTTC.

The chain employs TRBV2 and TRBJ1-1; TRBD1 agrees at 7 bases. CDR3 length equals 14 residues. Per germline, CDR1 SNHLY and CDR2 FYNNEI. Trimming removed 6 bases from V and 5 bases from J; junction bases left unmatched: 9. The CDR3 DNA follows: TGTGCCAGCAGAGACAGGGTTGGTTGGACTGAAGCTTTCTTT. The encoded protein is CASRDRVGWTEAFF.

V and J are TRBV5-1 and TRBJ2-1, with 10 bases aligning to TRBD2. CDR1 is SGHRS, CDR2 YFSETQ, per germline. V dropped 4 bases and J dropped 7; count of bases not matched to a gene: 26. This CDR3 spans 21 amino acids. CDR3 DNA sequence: TGCGCCAGCAGCGGGTACGGCGGAGGGGGCCGATCTAGCGGGAGTAGGAATGAGCAGTTCTTC. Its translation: CASSGYGGGGRSSGSRNEQFF.

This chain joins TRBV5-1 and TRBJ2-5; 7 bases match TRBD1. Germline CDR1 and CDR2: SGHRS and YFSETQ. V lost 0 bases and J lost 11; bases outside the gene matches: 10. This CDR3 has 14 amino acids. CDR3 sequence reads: CASSLGQGNNEQYF. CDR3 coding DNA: TGCGCCAGCAGCTTGGGACAGGGAAACAATGAGCAGTACTTC.

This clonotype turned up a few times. The CDR3 loop is CSARGWGEWDGGYTF. CDR3 sequence (DNA): TGCAGTGCTAGAGGGTGGGGGGAATGGGATGGTGGCTACACCTTC. This sequence joins TRBV20-1 and TRBJ1-2; TRBD1 might be the D (5 bases). Trimming pared 1 base from V and 7 bases from J, leaving 19 bases between. The germline gives CDR1 DFQATT, CDR2 SNEGSKA (reference sequence). This CDR3 region has 15 residues.

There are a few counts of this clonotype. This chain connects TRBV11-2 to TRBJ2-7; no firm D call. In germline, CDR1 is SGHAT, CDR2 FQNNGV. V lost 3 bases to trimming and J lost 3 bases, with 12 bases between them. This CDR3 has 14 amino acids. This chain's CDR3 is CASSFGVRSYEQYF. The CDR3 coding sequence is TGTGCCAGCAGCTTTGGGGTTAGGAGCTACGAGCAGTACTTC.

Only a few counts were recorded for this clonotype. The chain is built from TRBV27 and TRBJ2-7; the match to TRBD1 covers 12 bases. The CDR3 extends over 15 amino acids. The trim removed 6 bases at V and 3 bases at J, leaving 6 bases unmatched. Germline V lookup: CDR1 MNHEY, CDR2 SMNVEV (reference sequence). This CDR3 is CASRLGQGAIYEQYF. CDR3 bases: TGTGCCAGCAGGCTGGGACAGGGGGCGATCTACGAGCAGTACTTC.

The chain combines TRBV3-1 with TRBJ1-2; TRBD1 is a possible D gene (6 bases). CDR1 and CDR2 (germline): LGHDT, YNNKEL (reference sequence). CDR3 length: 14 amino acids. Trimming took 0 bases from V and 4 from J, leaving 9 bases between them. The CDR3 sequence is CASSQERGTYGYTF. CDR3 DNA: TGTGCCAGCAGCCAAGAGAGGGGGACCTATGGCTACACCTTC.

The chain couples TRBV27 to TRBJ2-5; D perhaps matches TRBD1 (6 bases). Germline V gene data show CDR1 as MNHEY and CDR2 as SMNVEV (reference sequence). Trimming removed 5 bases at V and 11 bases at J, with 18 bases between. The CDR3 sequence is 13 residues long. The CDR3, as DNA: TGTGCCAGCAGTCCTAACAGGGAAAATGAGCAGTACTTC. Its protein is CASSPNRENEQYF.

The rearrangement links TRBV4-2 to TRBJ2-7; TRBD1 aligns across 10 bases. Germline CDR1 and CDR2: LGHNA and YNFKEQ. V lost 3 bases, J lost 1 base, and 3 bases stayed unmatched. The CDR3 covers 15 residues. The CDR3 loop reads CASSHPGQGSYEQYF. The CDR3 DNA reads TGTGCCAGCAGCCATCCGGGACAGGGGTCCTACGAGCAGTACTTC.

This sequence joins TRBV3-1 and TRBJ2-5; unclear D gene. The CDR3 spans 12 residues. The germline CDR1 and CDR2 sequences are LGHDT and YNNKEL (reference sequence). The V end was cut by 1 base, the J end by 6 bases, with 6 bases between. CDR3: CASSQGSKTQYF. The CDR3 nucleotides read TGTGCCAGCAGCCAAGGTTCAAAGACCCAGTACTTC.

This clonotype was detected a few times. CDR3 DNA sequence: TGCAGTGCTAGAGGAAGAGGGATGGAGGCCAACGTCCTGACTTTC. Residues: CSARGRGMEANVLTF. The chain joins TRBV20-1 to TRBJ2-6, with D possibly TRBD2 on 5 matching bases. This CDR3 is built from 15 residues. Germline CDR1 reads DFQATT; CDR2 reads SNEGSKA (reference sequence). V was trimmed by 1 base and J by 6 bases, leaving 13 bases between them.

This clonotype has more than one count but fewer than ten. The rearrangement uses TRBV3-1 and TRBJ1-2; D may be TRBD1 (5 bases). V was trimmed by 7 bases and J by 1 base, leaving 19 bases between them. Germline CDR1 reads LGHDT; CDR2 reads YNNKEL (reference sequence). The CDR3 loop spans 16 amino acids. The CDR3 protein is CASKFGGGSHNYGYTF. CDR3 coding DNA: TGTGCCAGCAAATTCGGTGGGGGGTCCCATAACTATGGCTACACCTTC.

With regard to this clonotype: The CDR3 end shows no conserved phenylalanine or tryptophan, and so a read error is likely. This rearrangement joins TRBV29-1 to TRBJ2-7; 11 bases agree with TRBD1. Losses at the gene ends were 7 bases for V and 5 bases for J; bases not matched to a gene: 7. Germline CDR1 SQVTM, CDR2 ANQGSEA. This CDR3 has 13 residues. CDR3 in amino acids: CSARTGGFDEQYL. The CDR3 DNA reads TGCAGCGCCAGGACAGGGGGCTTCGACGAGCAGTACTTA.

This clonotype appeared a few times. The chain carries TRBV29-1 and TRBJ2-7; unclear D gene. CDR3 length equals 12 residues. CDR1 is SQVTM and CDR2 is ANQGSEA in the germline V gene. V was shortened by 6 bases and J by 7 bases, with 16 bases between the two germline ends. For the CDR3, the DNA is TGCAGCGTCGGCCGGGTAATCCATGAGCAGTACTTC. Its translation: CSVGRVIHEQYF.

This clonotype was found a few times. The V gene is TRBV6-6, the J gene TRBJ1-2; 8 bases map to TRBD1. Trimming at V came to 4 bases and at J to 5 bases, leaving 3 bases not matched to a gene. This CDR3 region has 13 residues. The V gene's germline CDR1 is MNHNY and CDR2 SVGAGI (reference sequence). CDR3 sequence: CASSSQGEYGYTF. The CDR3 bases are TGTGCCAGCAGTTCACAGGGGGAGTATGGCTACACCTTC.

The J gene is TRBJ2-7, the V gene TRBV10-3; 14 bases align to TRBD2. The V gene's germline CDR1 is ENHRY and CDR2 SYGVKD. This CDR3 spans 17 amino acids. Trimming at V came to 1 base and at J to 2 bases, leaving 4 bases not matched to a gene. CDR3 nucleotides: TGTGCCATCAGTGAGTATGGGACTAGCGGGAGACCCTACGAGCAGTACTTC. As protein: CAISEYGTSGRPYEQYF.

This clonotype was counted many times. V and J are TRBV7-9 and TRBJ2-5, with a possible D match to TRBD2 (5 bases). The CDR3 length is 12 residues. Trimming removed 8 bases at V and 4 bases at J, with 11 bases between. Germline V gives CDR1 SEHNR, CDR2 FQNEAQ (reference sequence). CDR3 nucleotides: TGTGCCAGCGAAGGACTCCTAGAGACCCAGTACTTC. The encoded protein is CASEGLLETQYF.

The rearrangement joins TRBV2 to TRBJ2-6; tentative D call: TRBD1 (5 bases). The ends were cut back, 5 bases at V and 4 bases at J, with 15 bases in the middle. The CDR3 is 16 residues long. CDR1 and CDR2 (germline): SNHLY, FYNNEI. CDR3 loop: CASSRLGPFGANVLTF. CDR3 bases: TGTGCCAGCAGTCGCCTGGGGCCCTTCGGGGCCAACGTCCTGACTTTC.

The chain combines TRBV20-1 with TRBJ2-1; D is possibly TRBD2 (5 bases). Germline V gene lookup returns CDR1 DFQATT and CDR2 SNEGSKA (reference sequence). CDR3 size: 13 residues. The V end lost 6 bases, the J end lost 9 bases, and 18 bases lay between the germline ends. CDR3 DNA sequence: TGCAGTGCCCGTAACCTCCCCCGGGGTGAGCAGTTCTTC. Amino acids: CSARNLPRGEQFF.

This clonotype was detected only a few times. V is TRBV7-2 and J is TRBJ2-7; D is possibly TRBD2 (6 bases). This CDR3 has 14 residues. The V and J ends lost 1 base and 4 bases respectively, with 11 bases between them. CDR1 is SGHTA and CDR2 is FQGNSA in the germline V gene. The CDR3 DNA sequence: TGTGCCAGCAGCTTAGGGAGGGCACATTACGAGCAGTACTTC. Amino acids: CASSLGRAHYEQYF.

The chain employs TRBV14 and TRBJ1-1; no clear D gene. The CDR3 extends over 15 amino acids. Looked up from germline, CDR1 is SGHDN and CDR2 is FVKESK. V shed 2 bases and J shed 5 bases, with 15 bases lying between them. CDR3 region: CASSQSPSLGTEAFF. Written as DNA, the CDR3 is TGTGCCAGCAGCCAATCACCATCCCTTGGAACTGAAGCTTTCTTT.

The CDR3 DNA sequence: TGTGCCAGTAGCCCCCCCGGGGCAAGAAACAGATACGCGTATTTT. Translation: CASSPPGARNRYAYF. The J gene is TRBJ2-3, the V gene TRBV19; either TRBD1 or TRBD2 may fit D (5 bases each). CDR1 and CDR2 from the germline V gene are LNHDA and SQIVND (reference sequence). The ends were cut back, 6 bases at V and 14 bases at J, with 27 bases in the middle. The CDR3 contains 15 residues.

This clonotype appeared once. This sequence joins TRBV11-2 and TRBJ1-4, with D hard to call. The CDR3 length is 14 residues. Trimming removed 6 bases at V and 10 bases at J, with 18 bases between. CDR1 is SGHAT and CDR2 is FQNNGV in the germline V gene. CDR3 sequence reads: CASRPPGTGLKLFF. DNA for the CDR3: TGTGCCAGCAGACCTCCGGGTACCGGGCTAAAACTGTTTTTT. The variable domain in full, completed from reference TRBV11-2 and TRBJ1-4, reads EAGVAQSPRYKIIEKRQSVAFWCNPISGHATLYWYQQILGQGPKLLIQFQNNGVVDDSQLPKDRFSAERLKGVDSTLKIQPAKLEDSAVYLCASRPPGTGLKLFFGSGTQLSVL.